The 15 T cell receptor beta chains listed next were all sequenced from one sample in a study. One entry per CDR3 protein, called by TCRdb with MiXCR from the 5' RACE reads. The sample has 35,000 to 50,000 distinct CDR3 sequences; around 28% are singletons. Sequenced: tumor-infiltrating memory CD4+ T cells sorted from the breast tumor. Noted subset: memory CD4+ T cells, CD4+CD45RO+CD25-. The receptors here all came from a female donor with breast cancer.

The chain joins TRBV20-1 to TRBJ2-3; 10 bases match TRBD2. V trimming: 3 bases; J trimming: 13 bases; junction bases outside the gene matches: 13. Per the germline V gene, CDR1 is DFQATT and CDR2 is SNEGSKA (reference sequence). The CDR3 spans 14 residues. CDR3 protein: CSASQTSGQPREYF. CDR3 sequence (DNA): TGCAGTGCTAGCCAGACTAGCGGGCAACCCCGGGAGTATTTT.

The chain carries TRBV15 and TRBJ2-3, with unresolved D. CDR3 length: 12 residues. With 6 bases removed from V and 9 bases from J, the gap between germline ends came to 13 bases. Germline V gene data show CDR1 as LNHNV and CDR2 as YYDKDF (reference sequence). For the CDR3, the DNA is TGTGCCACCAGTGCCCTGATGGTAACGCAGTATTTT. Its protein is CATSALMVTQYF.

This clonotype was seen a handful of times. Written as DNA, the CDR3 is TGCGCCAGCAGCCAGCGTCGGACAACGGGGACTCAGCCCCAGCATTTT. Translating it yields CASSQRRTTGTQPQHF. V is TRBV4-1 and J is TRBJ1-5; D may be TRBD1 (5 bases). The CDR3 loop spans 16 amino acids. V was shortened by 3 bases and J by 6 bases, with 18 bases between the two germline ends. Per germline, CDR1 MGHRA and CDR2 YSYEKL.

The table lists this clonotype with many counts. V is TRBV7-3 and J is TRBJ1-1, with D tentatively TRBD1 (5 bases). Looked up from germline, CDR1 is SGHTA and CDR2 is FQGTGA. Trimming shortened V by 5 bases and J by 5 bases, and 15 bases separated the two germline ends. This CDR3 is 14 amino acids long. CDR3 sequence reads: CASSPSKGNTEAFF. Here the CDR3 DNA reads TGTGCCAGCAGCCCAAGCAAGGGGAATACTGAAGCTTTCTTT.

V is TRBV20-1 and J is TRBJ2-7, with 9 bases fitting TRBD2. The CDR3 sequence is 13 residues long. Germline loops: CDR1 DFQATT, CDR2 SNEGSKA (reference sequence). The J segment lost 4 bases and the V segment lost 7 bases, leaving 8 bases of the junction unmatched. CDR3 nucleotide sequence: TGCAGTGTAAGGGCGGGAGGGCCGTACGAGCAGTACTTC. It translates to CSVRAGGPYEQYF.

This clonotype was counted a few times. The V and J genes are TRBV20-1 and TRBJ1-4; D uncertain. Trimming took off 4 bases at V and 6 bases at J, with 9 bases between the two ends. The CDR3 consists of 12 residues. The V gene's germline CDR1 is DFQATT and CDR2 SNEGSKA (reference sequence). DNA for the CDR3: TGCAGTGCTATGGCGGGATATGAAAAACTGTTTTTT. Amino acid sequence: CSAMAGYEKLFF.

The V call is TRBV27, the J call TRBJ2-2, with no clear D. Germline V CDR1 and CDR2: MNHEY, SMNVEV (reference sequence). CDR3 size: 15 residues. Trimming removed 5 bases at V and 5 bases at J, with 15 bases between. CDR3 bases: TGTGCCAGCAGTCCCCAACTCGTCGTTACCGGGGAGCTGTTTTTT. This encodes CASSPQLVVTGELFF.

This chain links TRBV7-9 with TRBJ1-5; D remains ambiguous. V was shortened by 4 bases and J by 3 bases, with 13 bases between the two germline ends. The CDR3 is 15 amino acids. Germline CDR1 is SEHNR and CDR2 is FQNEAQ (reference sequence). The CDR3 region is CASSSSPEFNQPQHF. The DNA for the CDR3 is TGTGCCAGCAGCTCCTCCCCGGAGTTCAATCAGCCCCAGCATTTT.

This clonotype has more than one count but fewer than ten. The rearrangement uses TRBV15 and TRBJ1-4; D remains unclear. Trimming stripped 0 bases from V and 7 bases from J, with 6 bases between. CDR3 length equals 13 residues. Germline V gives CDR1 LNHNV, CDR2 YYDKDF (reference sequence). CDR3 loop: CATSRDRTEKLFF. The CDR3, as DNA: TGTGCCACCAGCAGAGATCGTACTGAAAAACTGTTTTTT.

The chain combines TRBV7-9 with TRBJ2-3; 7 bases line up with TRBD2. V lost 3 bases, J lost 0 bases, and 6 bases stayed unmatched. The CDR3 length is 16 residues. Germline V gene lookup returns CDR1 SEHNR and CDR2 FQNEAQ (reference sequence). Here the CDR3 DNA reads TGTGCCAGCAGCTTTGCTAGCGGCCCTAGCACAGATACGCAGTATTTT. It yields the protein CASSFASGPSTDTQYF.

The rearrangement links TRBV18 to TRBJ1-6, with D perhaps TRBD1 (5 bases). Germline-derived CDR1 and CDR2 are KGHSH and LQKENI. CDR3 length equals 16 residues. Trimming took 2 bases from V and 9 from J, leaving 17 bases between them. In nucleotides, the CDR3 is TGTGCCAGCTCACCAAATGTAGGGACCGGTGGTTCACCCCTCCACTTT. Residues: CASSPNVGTGGSPLHF.

This chain connects TRBV12-3 or TRBV12-4 to TRBJ1-3; unclear D gene. Trimming took off 5 bases at V and 3 bases at J, with 5 bases between the two ends. The CDR3 extends over 12 amino acids. CDR3 sequence reads: CASSRDGNTIYF. The CDR3 DNA reads TGTGCCAGCAGTCGGGATGGAAACACCATATATTTT.

This chain joins TRBV6-5 and TRBJ2-5; unclear D gene. The CDR3 has 12 residues. Germline CDR1 and CDR2: MNHEY and SVGAGI. Trimming cost V 4 bases and J 1 base, with 4 bases left between them. This chain's CDR3 is CASSSVQETQYF. As DNA, the CDR3 is TGTGCCAGCAGTTCGGTCCAAGAGACCCAGTACTTC.

The rearrangement uses TRBV6-2 or TRBV6-3 and TRBJ1-2; the match to TRBD1 covers 10 bases. The CDR3 sequence is 15 residues long. The trim removed 2 bases at V and 6 bases at J, leaving 6 bases unmatched. Germline V lookup: CDR1 MNHEY, CDR2 SVGEGT. The CDR3 sequence is CASSYAGQGLHGYTF. DNA of the CDR3: TGTGCCAGCAGTTACGCGGGACAGGGGTTGCATGGCTACACCTTC.

With respect to this clonotype: One end of the junction fails to match germline, which may point to a read error. The V gene is TRBV25-1, the J gene TRBJ2-1; no reliable D call. Per germline, CDR1 MGHDK and CDR2 SYGVNS. The CDR3 contains 12 residues. The CDR3 DNA reads as TGTGCCAGCAGGGATAACTACAATGAGCAGCTCTTC. Encoded protein: CASRDNYNEQLF.